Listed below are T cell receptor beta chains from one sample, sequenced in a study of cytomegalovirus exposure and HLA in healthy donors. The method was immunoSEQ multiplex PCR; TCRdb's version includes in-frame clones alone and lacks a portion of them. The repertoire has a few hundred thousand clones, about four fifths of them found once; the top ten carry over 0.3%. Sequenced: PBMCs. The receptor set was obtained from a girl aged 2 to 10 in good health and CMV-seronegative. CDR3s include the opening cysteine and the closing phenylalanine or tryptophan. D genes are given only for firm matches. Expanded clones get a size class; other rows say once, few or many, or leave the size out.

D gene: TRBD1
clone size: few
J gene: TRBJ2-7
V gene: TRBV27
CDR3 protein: CASSLTGGFYEQYF
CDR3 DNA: TGTGCCAGCAGTTTAACAGGGGGGTTCTACGAGCAGTACTTC

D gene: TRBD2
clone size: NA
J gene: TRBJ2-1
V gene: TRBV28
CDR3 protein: CASSFPTPGRAGYNEQFF
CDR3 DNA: TGTGCCAGCAGTTTCCCGACCCCCGGGAGGGCTGGCTACAATGAGCAGTTCTTC

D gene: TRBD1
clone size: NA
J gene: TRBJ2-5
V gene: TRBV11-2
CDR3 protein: CASSLSYRGQETQYF
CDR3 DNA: TGTGCCAGCAGCTTATCCTACAGGGGCCAAGAGACCCAGTACTTC

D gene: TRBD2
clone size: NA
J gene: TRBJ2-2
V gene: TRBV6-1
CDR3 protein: CASSEEASGSSGELFF
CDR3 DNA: TGTGCCAGCAGTGAAGAGGCTAGCGGGAGTTCCGGGGAGCTGTTTTTT

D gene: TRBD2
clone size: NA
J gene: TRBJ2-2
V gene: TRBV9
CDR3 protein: CASSADGRAWTGELFF
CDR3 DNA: TGTGCCAGCAGTGCCGACGGGAGGGCCTGGACCGGGGAGCTGTTTTTT

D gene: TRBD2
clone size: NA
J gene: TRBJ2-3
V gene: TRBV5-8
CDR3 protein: CASSLDGGIDTDTQYF
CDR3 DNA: TGTGCCAGCAGCTTGGACGGGGGGATCGACACAGATACGCAGTATTTT

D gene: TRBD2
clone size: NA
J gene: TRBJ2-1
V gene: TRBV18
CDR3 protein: CASSPTGTSGASSYNEQFF
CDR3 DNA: TGTGCCAGCTCACCAACCGGGACTAGCGGTGCTAGCTCCTACAATGAGCAGTTCTTC

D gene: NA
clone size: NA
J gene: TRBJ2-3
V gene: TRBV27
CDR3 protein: CASSDYRSTDTQYF
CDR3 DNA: TGTGCCAGCAGTGACTACCGTAGCACAGATACGCAGTATTTT

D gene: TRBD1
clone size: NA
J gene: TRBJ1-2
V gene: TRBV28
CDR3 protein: CASSDSTGGTHLYGYTF
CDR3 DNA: TGTGCCAGCAGTGATTCGACAGGGGGCACCCATCTTTATGGCTACACCTTC

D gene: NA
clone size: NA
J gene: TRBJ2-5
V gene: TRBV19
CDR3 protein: CASSTPGLQETQYF
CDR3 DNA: TGTGCCAGTAGTACCCCGGGACTTCAAGAGACCCAGTACTTC

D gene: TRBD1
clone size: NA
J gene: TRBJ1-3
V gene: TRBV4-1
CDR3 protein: CASSQDPQGAAGNTIYF
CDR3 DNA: TGCGCCAGCAGCCAAGACCCACAGGGGGCCGCGGGAAACACCATATATTTT

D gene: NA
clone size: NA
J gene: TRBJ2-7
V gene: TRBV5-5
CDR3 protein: CASSLSGPYEQYF
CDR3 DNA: TGTGCCAGCAGCTTGAGTGGGCCGTACGAGCAGTACTTC

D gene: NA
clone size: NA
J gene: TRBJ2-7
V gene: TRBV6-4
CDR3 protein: CATRVQGGYEQYF
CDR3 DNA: TGTGCCACCAGGGTACAGGGTGGGTACGAGCAGTACTTC

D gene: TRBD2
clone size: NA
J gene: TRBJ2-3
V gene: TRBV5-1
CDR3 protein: CASSNAGTSGGDTQYF
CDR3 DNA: TGCGCCAGCAGCAACGCCGGGACTAGCGGGGGTGATACGCAGTATTTT

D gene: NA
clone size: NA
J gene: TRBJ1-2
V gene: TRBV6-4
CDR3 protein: CARRGGAGYTF
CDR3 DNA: TGTGCCAGACGAGGGGGAGCTGGCTACACCTTC

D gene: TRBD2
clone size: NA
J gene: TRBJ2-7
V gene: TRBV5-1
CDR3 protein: CASSRTSFTDEQYF
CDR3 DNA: TGCGCCAGCAGCAGGACTAGTTTTACCGACGAGCAGTACTTC

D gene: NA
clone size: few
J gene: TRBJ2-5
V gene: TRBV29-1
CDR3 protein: CSVAEGAETQYF
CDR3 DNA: TGCAGCGTTGCGGAGGGGGCCGAGACCCAGTACTTC

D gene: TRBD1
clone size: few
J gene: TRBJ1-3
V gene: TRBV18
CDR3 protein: CASSTDRGSGNTIYF
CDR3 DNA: TGTGCCAGCTCGACCGACAGGGGCTCTGGAAACACCATATATTTT

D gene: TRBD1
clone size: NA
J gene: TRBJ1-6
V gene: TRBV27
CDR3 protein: CASSYWTGSLHF
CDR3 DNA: TGTGCCAGCAGCTACTGGACAGGGTCCCTCCACTTT

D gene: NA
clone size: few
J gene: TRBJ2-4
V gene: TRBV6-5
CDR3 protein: CASSYSRSSYDIQYF
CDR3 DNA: TGTGCCAGCAGTTACTCTCGGAGTTCTTATGACATTCAGTACTTC

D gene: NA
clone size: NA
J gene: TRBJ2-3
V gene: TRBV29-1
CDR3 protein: CSAAQGYTDTQYF
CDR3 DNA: TGCAGCGCCGCCCAGGGGTACACAGATACGCAGTATTTT

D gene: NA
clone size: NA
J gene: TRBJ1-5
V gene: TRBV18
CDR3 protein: CASSPLAVNYANQPQHF
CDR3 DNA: TGTGCCAGCTCACCACTGGCGGTAAACTACGCCAATCAGCCCCAGCATTTT

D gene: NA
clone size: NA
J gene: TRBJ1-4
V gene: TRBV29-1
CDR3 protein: CSVEGARQDNATNEKLFF
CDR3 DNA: TGCAGCGTTGAAGGCGCCCGTCAGGACAACGCAACTAATGAAAAACTGTTTTTT

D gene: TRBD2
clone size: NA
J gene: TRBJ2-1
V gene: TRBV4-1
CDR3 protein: CASSQDLGGRAVGSYNEQFF
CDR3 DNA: TGCGCCAGCAGCCAAGATCTCGGCGGGAGGGCCGTAGGCTCCTACAATGAGCAGTTCTTC

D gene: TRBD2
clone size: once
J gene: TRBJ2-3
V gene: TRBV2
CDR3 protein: CASSPPERGGTDTQYF
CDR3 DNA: TGTGCCAGCAGCCCCCCGGAGCGGGGGGGCACAGATACGCAGTATTTT

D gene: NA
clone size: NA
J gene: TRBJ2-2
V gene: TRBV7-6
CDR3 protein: CASSLEAGYTGELFF
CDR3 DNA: TGTGCCAGCAGCTTAGAGGCAGGGTACACCGGGGAGCTGTTTTTT

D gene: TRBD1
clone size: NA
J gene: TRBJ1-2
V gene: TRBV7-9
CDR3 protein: CASAGQPLYGYTF
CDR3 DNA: TGTGCCAGCGCGGGACAGCCTCTTTATGGCTACACCTTC

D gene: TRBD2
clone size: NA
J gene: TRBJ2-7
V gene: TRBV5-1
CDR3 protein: CASSRWAGTSRYEQYF
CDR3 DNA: TGCGCCAGCAGCCGATGGGCCGGGACTAGTCGCTACGAGCAGTACTTC

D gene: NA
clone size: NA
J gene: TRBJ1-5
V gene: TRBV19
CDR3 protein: CASSIGRGHVGQPQHF
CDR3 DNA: TGTGCCAGTAGTATTGGCAGGGGCCATGTAGGACAGCCCCAGCATTTT

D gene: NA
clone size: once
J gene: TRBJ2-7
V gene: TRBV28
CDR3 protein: CASSLGGVVYEQYF
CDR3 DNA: TGTGCCAGCAGTTTAGGGGGCGTAGTCTACGAGCAGTACTTC

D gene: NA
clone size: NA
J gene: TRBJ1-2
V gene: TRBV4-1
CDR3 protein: CASSPGVPWGGNLNGYTF
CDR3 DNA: TGCGCCAGCAGCCCCGGGGTCCCCTGGGGAGGAAATTTAAATGGCTACACCTTC

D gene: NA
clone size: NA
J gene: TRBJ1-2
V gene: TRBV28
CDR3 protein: CASSPTTTGHYGYTF
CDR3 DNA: TGTGCCAGCAGTCCAACAACCACAGGGCACTATGGCTACACCTTC

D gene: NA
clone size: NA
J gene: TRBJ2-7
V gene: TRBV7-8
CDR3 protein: CASSLTGLGYEQYF
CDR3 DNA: TGTGCCAGCAGCTTAACAGGGTTGGGGTACGAGCAGTACTTC

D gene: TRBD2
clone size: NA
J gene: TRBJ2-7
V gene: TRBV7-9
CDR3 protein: CASSLSGTEYEQYF
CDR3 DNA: TGTGCCAGCAGCTTAAGCGGGACGGAATACGAGCAGTACTTC

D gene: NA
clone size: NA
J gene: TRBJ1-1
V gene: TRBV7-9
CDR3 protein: CASSGAGSNTEAFF
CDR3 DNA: TGTGCCAGCAGCGGGGCGGGGAGCAACACTGAAGCTTTCTTT

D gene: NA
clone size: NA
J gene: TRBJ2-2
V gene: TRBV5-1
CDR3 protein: CASSFVRDTGELFF
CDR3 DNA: TGCGCCAGCAGCTTCGTCAGGGACACCGGGGAGCTGTTTTTT

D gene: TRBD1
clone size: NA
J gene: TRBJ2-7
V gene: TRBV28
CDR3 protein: CASRPFVQGAYVGEQYF
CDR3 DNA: TGTGCCAGCAGACCTTTCGTGCAGGGGGCTTATGTTGGCGAGCAGTACTTC

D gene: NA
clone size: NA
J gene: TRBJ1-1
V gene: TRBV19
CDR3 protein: CATSTGVSTEAFF
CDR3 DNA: TGTGCCACCTCGACAGGTGTGAGCACTGAAGCTTTCTTT

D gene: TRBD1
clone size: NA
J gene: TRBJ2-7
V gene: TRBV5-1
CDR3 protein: CASTSGTGLTYEQYF
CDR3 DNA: TGCGCCAGCACCTCCGGGACAGGCCTTACCTACGAGCAGTACTTC

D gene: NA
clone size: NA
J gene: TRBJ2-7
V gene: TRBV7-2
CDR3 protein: CASSLSGIPYEQYF
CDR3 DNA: TGTGCCAGCAGCTTATCCGGGATCCCCTACGAGCAGTACTTC

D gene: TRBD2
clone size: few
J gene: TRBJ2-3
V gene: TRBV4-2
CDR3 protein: CASSQEGSGGVDTQYF
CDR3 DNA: TGTGCCAGCAGCCAAGAGGGGTCGGGAGGGGTAGATACGCAGTATTTT

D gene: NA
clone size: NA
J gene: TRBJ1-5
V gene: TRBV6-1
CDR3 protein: CASSKDGSYQPQHF
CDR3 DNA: TGTGCCAGCAGTAAGGACGGGAGTTATCAGCCCCAGCATTTT

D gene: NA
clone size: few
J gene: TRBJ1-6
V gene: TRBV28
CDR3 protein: CASREQGSSSPLHF
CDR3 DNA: TGTGCCAGCAGAGAACAGGGTAGTAGTTCACCCCTCCACTTT

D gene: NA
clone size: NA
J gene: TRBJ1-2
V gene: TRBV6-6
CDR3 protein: CASSREGTANYGYTF
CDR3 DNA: TGTGCCAGCAGCCGGGAGGGAACGGCTAACTATGGCTACACCTTC

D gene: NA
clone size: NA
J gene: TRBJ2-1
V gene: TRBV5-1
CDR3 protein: CASSLVAGIPYNEQFF
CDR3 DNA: TGCGCCAGCAGCTTGGTTGCGGGCATTCCCTACAATGAGCAGTTCTTC

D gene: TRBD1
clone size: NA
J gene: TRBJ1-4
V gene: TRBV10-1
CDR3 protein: CASSESVQGAIGGTNEKLFF
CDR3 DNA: TGCGCCAGCAGTGAGTCTGTACAGGGGGCAATAGGTGGAACTAATGAAAAACTGTTTTTT